One and the same sample provided the 12 T cell receptor beta chains below, sequenced in a study of blood T cells in healthy people across ages. Primers used in a second PCR of roughly 7 to 12 cycles were a sample-barcoded 5' primer and a J-beta primer mix. TCRdb reanalysed the 5' RACE reads using MiXCR and keeps one entry per CDR3 protein. The sample records 540,000 or so distinct CDR3 sequences, around 24% being singletons. These data also formed part of another study, on T cells of mothers and their children.

The source material was blood. The receptors stem from a boy between 10 and 17 years old in good health.

The chain combines TRBV20-1 with TRBJ2-1; D might be TRBD2 (6 bases). V dropped 0 bases and J dropped 0 bases, with 15 bases sitting between them. The CDR3 has 17 amino acids. The germline V gene encodes CDR1 DFQATT and CDR2 SNEGSKA (reference sequence). CDR3: CSARDPTGVHSYNEQFF. CDR3 bases: TGCAGTGCTAGAGATCCTACGGGGGTACACTCCTACAATGAGCAGTTCTTC.

This chain connects TRBV14 to TRBJ1-2; 7 bases align to TRBD1. V shed 4 bases and J 9 bases; nucleotides not matched to a gene: 8. CDR1 and CDR2 from the germline V gene are SGHDN and FVKESK. This CDR3 contains 13 residues. This CDR3 is CASSPLGQTRYTF. CDR3 coding DNA: TGTGCCAGCAGCCCCCTGGGACAGACTCGCTACACCTTC.

The gene calls are TRBV29-1 and TRBJ1-2; D is possibly TRBD1 (6 bases). This CDR3 has 16 residues. The germline V gene has CDR1 SQVTM and CDR2 ANQGSEA. The germline V and J ends were trimmed by 7 bases and 5 bases, with 26 bases remaining between them. The chain's CDR3 is CSALTGGGELGYGYTF. CDR3 nucleotides: TGCAGCGCCCTTACGGGAGGGGGGGAACTAGGGTATGGCTACACCTTC.

This chain connects TRBV5-1 to TRBJ1-2; 8 bases are a match to TRBD1. Losses at the gene ends were 0 bases for V and 8 bases for J; bases not matched to a gene: 15. Per germline, CDR1 SGHRS and CDR2 YFSETQ. The CDR3 length is 17 residues. CDR3: CASSLAETGALMEGYTF. The CDR3 bases are TGCGCCAGCAGCTTGGCCGAGACAGGGGCTCTAATGGAAGGCTACACCTTC.

V usage is TRBV28 and J usage is TRBJ1-5; D call uncertain. V lost 7 bases to trimming and J lost 9 bases, with 16 bases between them. Germline lookup yields CDR1 MDHEN and CDR2 SYDVKM. The CDR3 covers 13 residues. The CDR3 region is CASNPDEMGPQHF. CDR3 in DNA: TGTGCCAGCAACCCGGACGAAATGGGGCCCCAGCATTTT.

The genes are TRBV29-1 and TRBJ2-5, with D possibly matching TRBD2 (5 bases). The J call is in doubt because the DNA end fits TRBJ2-1 better. CDR1 and CDR2 from the germline V gene are SQVTM and ANQGSEA. The CDR3 runs 13 residues. The CDR3 protein is CSAPPGKSNEQFF. As DNA, the CDR3 is TGCAGCGCCCCACCGGGGAAGTCCAATGAGCAGTTCTTC.

The CDR3 region has the DNA TGTGCCAGCAGCCCAACAGGCGGTGGGGCCAACGTCCTGACTTTC. Translated, it gives CASSPTGGGANVLTF. This rearrangement joins TRBV7-2 to TRBJ2-6; the D gene is possibly TRBD1 (5 bases). The CDR3 has 15 residues. Per the germline V gene, CDR1 is SGHTA and CDR2 is FQGNSA. The V end lost 5 bases, the J end lost 3 bases, and 11 bases lay between the germline ends. The variable domain in full, completed from reference TRBV7-2 and TRBJ2-6, reads GAGVSQSPSNKVTEKGKDVELRCDPISGHTALYWYRQSLGQGLEFLIYFQGNSAPDKSGLPSDRFSAERTGGSVSTLTIQRTQQEDSAVYLCASSPTGGGANVLTFGAGSRLTVL.

This chain links TRBV24-1 with TRBJ2-1; 13 positions agree with TRBD2. The CDR3 contains 17 residues. CDR1 is KGHDR, CDR2 SFDVKD, per germline. The ends lost 2 bases at V and 2 bases at J; junction bases unmatched: 2. The CDR3 nucleotides are TGTGCCACCAGTGATTCAGGACTAGCGGGGGCCTACAATGAGCAGTTCTTC. Translation: CATSDSGLAGAYNEQFF.

This clonotype turned up a few times. The chain links TRBV12-5 to TRBJ2-7, with D possibly TRBD1 on 6 matching bases. Germline assignment: CDR1 LGHNT and CDR2 FRNRAP. The CDR3 length is 14 residues. With 5 bases removed from V and 2 bases from J, the gap between germline ends came to 13 bases. The CDR3 region has the DNA TGTGCTAGTGGTACTTCGCAGGGGACCTACGAGCAGTACTTC. Its protein product is CASGTSQGTYEQYF.

In this sample, this clonotype turned up many times. The chain has TRBV5-1 and TRBJ2-7; 10 nucleotides align to TRBD1. Per the germline V gene, CDR1 is SGHRS and CDR2 is YFSETQ. The CDR3 runs to 14 residues. V lost 3 bases, J lost 4 bases, and 4 bases stayed unmatched. The CDR3 protein is CASSSPGQGYEQYF. DNA of the CDR3: TGCGCCAGCAGCTCGCCGGGACAGGGGTACGAGCAGTACTTC.

This clonotype was picked up a small number of times. CDR3 residues: CATSDGFYNEQFF. In DNA form, the CDR3 reads TGTGCCACCAGTGATGGCTTCTACAATGAGCAGTTCTTC. The chain links TRBV24-1 to TRBJ2-1; no definite D call. The CDR3 totals 13 residues. Trimming pared 3 bases from V and 3 bases from J, leaving 5 bases between. Per germline, CDR1 KGHDR and CDR2 SFDVKD.

This chain's CDR3 is CASSDNFSYEQYF. The CDR3 region has the DNA TGTGCCAGCAGTGACAACTTCTCCTACGAGCAGTACTTC. This chain connects TRBV2 to TRBJ2-7; D is uncertain. CDR1 is SNHLY and CDR2 is FYNNEI in the germline V gene. The CDR3 length is 13 residues. V lost 3 bases to trimming and J lost 0 bases, with 6 bases between them. Supplemented by reference TRBV2 and TRBJ2-7, the full variable domain reads EPEVTQTPSHQVTQMGQEVILRCVPISNHLYFYWYRQILGQKVEFLVSFYNNEISEKSEIFDDQFSVERPDGSNFTLKIRSTKLEDSAMYFCASSDNFSYEQYFGPGTRLTVT.